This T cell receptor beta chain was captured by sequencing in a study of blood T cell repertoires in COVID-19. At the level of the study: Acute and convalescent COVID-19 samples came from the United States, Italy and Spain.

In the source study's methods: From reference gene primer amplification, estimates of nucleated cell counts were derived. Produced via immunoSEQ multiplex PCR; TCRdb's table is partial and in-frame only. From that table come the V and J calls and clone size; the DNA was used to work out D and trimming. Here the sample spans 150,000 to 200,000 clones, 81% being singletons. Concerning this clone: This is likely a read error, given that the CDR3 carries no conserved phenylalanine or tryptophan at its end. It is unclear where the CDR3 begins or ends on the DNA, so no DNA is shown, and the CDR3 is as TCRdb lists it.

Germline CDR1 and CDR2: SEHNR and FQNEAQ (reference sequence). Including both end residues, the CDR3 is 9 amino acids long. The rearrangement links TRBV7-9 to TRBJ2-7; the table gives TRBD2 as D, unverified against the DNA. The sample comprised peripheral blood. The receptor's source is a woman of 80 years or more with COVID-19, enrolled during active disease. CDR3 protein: CASSLVRLD.